These 23 T cell receptor beta chains originate from one sample sequenced in a study of post-analysis software for immune sequencing data. Study observations and caveats: Higher frequency in patients than in controls was seen for roughly five TRBV segments, with TRBV5-6, TRBV5-1 and TRBV20-1 among them.

Unique molecular identifiers tagged the TCR beta cDNA libraries. TCRdb independently ran MiXCR on the PCR reads; one entry per CDR3 protein. The sample lists about 430,000 distinct CDR3 sequences; 35% to 45% were seen once. Their antigens are not known. The specimen sequenced was blood. The source is a girl aged 2 to 9 with multiple sclerosis.

In this sample, this clonotype turned up a few times. The genes are TRBV28 and TRBJ2-7, with D perhaps given as TRBD1 or TRBD2 (5 bases each). CDR3 length: 14 residues. Germline V gene sequence: CDR1 MDHEN, CDR2 SYDVKM. The ends were cut back, 2 bases at V and 5 bases at J, with 13 bases in the middle. CDR3 in DNA: TGTGCCAGCAGTTTAAGGGACGACGCCCACGAGCAGTACTTC. Its protein is CASSLRDDAHEQYF.

CDR3: CASSLKTGRETQYF. The CDR3 DNA is TGTGCCAGCAGTTTAAAGACCGGGCGGGAGACCCAGTACTTC. The V and J genes are TRBV12-3 or TRBV12-4 and TRBJ2-5; no firm D call. V gave up 2 bases and J gave up 5 bases, with 12 bases separating them. The CDR3 consists of 14 residues.

The rearrangement joins TRBV4-2 to TRBJ1-2; D is possibly TRBD1 (5 bases). The germline V gene encodes CDR1 LGHNA and CDR2 YNFKEQ. CDR3 length: 14 amino acids. Deletions cut 4 bases from V and 2 bases from J, with 11 bases between. CDR3 sequence reads: CASSPEGLNYGYTF. CDR3 sequence (DNA): TGTGCCAGCAGCCCAGAGGGGCTAAACTATGGCTACACCTTC.

The chain uses TRBV6-5 and TRBJ1-2, with D uncertain. The germline V gene encodes CDR1 MNHEY and CDR2 SVGAGI. Between the trimmed V and J ends, which lost 2 bases and 8 bases, there was a span of 12 bases. The CDR3 covers 13 residues. CDR3 in amino acids: CASSYGPWIGYTF. The DNA of the CDR3 is TGTGCCAGCAGTTACGGGCCTTGGATCGGCTACACCTTC.

This chain uses TRBV5-1 with TRBJ2-7, with TRBD1 matching 9 bases. The CDR3 runs to 13 residues. From germline, CDR1 is SGHRS and CDR2 YFSETQ. The J segment lost 3 bases and the V segment lost 4 bases, leaving 2 bases of the junction unmatched. This CDR3 is CASSRGQGYEQYF. In nucleotides, the CDR3 is TGCGCCAGCAGCCGGGGACAGGGCTACGAGCAGTACTTC.

The V gene is TRBV7-6, the J gene TRBJ2-2; D perhaps matches TRBD2 (6 bases). Trimming removed 5 bases from V and 1 base from J, with 14 bases in between. Looked up from germline, CDR1 is SGHVS and CDR2 is FNYEAQ. This CDR3 is built from 16 residues. The CDR3 sequence: CASSPLPGLNTGELFF. CDR3 nucleotide sequence: TGTGCCAGCAGCCCGCTACCGGGACTGAACACCGGGGAGCTGTTTTTT.

The V gene is TRBV20-1, the J gene TRBJ2-3; D is possibly TRBD2 (6 bases). This CDR3 contains 16 residues. Germline values: CDR1 DFQATT, CDR2 SNEGSKA (reference sequence). With 0 bases removed from V and 2 bases from J, the gap between germline ends came to 15 bases. CDR3 coding DNA: TGCAGTGCTAGAGATCTGAGAGGAGGGGACACAGATACGCAGTATTTT. It is translated as CSARDLRGGDTDTQYF.

The rearrangement links TRBV20-1 to TRBJ1-2, with 8 bases that match TRBD1. CDR1 is DFQATT and CDR2 is SNEGSKA in the germline V gene (reference sequence). J was trimmed by 8 bases and V by 6 bases; bases with no gene match: 14. The CDR3 spans 14 residues. CDR3 DNA sequence: TGCAGTGCCCAAGACCCAGACAGGGGCCGAGGCTACACCTTC. It translates to CSAQDPDRGRGYTF.

This clonotype was counted only a few times. This sequence joins TRBV4-1 and TRBJ2-1, with 8 bases aligning to TRBD2. CDR3 length: 16 amino acids. CDR1 is MGHRA, CDR2 YSYEKL, per germline. The V and J ends lost 4 bases and 3 bases, in that order; junction bases with no gene match: 8. For the CDR3, the DNA is TGCGCCAGCAGCCCCACCGGGACTAGGGACTACAATGAGCAGTTCTTC. This codes for CASSPTGTRDYNEQFF.

The chain joins TRBV4-1 to TRBJ1-1; TRBD1 is a possible D gene (5 bases). There are 15 residues in the CDR3. In germline, CDR1 is MGHRA, CDR2 YSYEKL. Trimming shortened V by 1 base and J by 4 bases, and 13 bases separated the two germline ends. CDR3 in amino acids: CASSQGGGRGTEAFF. CDR3 coding DNA: TGCGCCAGCAGCCAAGGTGGGGGGAGGGGCACTGAAGCTTTCTTT.

This rearrangement joins TRBV2 to TRBJ1-2, with 9 bases aligning to TRBD1. V was clipped by 6 bases and J by 8 bases; unmatched bases: 10. Germline CDR1 is SNHLY and CDR2 is FYNNEI. The CDR3 loop spans 14 amino acids. DNA of the CDR3: TGTGCCAGCAGATACACAGGGGGCTCAGAGGGCTACACCTTC. Its translation is CASRYTGGSEGYTF. Using reference TRBV2 and TRBJ1-2 for the parts outside the CDR3, the full variable domain is EPEVTQTPSHQVTQMGQEVILRCVPISNHLYFYWYRQILGQKVEFLVSFYNNEISEKSEIFDDQFSVERPDGSNFTLKIRSTKLEDSAMYFCASRYTGGSEGYTFGSGTRLTVV.

This clonotype was seen a few times. The rearrangement joins TRBV5-5 to TRBJ2-3; 8 bases map to TRBD2. Germline V gives CDR1 SGHKS, CDR2 YYEKEE (reference sequence). This CDR3 spans 19 amino acids. V lost 1 base and J lost 2; bases outside the gene matches: 15. CDR3: CASSLPIPAGTSDTDTQYF. The CDR3 nucleotides are TGTGCCAGCAGCTTGCCGATTCCTGCCGGGACTAGTGACACAGATACGCAGTATTTT.

This clonotype was observed a handful of times. V usage is TRBV29-1 and J usage is TRBJ1-1; D is uncertain. The CDR3 is made up of 13 amino acids. The V gene's germline CDR1 is SQVTM and CDR2 ANQGSEA. Trimming shortened V by 6 bases and J by 1 base, and 12 bases separated the two germline ends. CDR3 in DNA: TGCAGCGTCCAGGTTTACGAGAACACTGAAGCTTTCTTT. Residues: CSVQVYENTEAFF.

This clonotype was picked up a small number of times. The chain is built from TRBV12-3 or TRBV12-4 and TRBJ2-1, with D maybe TRBD1 (5 bases). This CDR3 has 15 amino acids. V lost 7 bases and J 0 bases, leaving 13 bases between the germline ends. The CDR3 DNA reads TGTGCCAGCATTCAGGGTATCCCCTCCTACAATGAGCAGTTCTTC. It translates to CASIQGIPSYNEQFF.

V is TRBV15 and J is TRBJ2-5; tentatively, D is TRBD1 (5 bases). Germline V gene lookup returns CDR1 LNHNV and CDR2 YYDKDF (reference sequence). CDR3 size: 16 residues. V was cut by 1 base and J by 5 bases, with 17 bases left in between. Here the CDR3 reads CATSRGPPRGVETQYF. The CDR3 DNA sequence: TGTGCCACCAGCAGAGGTCCACCTAGGGGTGTGGAGACCCAGTACTTC.

This clonotype has more than one count but fewer than ten. The gene calls are TRBV7-2 and TRBJ2-3; TRBD2 matches at 7 bases. This CDR3 has 17 amino acids. Germline-derived CDR1 and CDR2 are SGHTA and FQGNSA. V lost 5 bases and J lost 4; bases outside the gene matches: 15. CDR3 bases: TGTGCCAGCAGCATCTCCTTAGGGACTACAGTCTCAGATACGCAGTATTTT. Its protein is CASSISLGTTVSDTQYF.

This clonotype turned up a few times. The chain has TRBV12-3 or TRBV12-4 and TRBJ2-7; TRBD2 agrees at 7 bases. The J segment lost 2 bases and the V segment lost 6 bases, leaving 10 bases of the junction unmatched. CDR3 length: 15 amino acids. This chain's CDR3 is CASRVSKGGAYEQYF. Here the CDR3 DNA reads TGTGCCAGCAGAGTTTCCAAGGGAGGGGCCTACGAGCAGTACTTC.

The CDR3 DNA follows: TGTGCCAGCAGCCAAGAGTGGACCCCCGGGACCCAGTACTTC. Amino acids: CASSQEWTPGTQYF. V is TRBV3-1 and J is TRBJ2-5; D is ambiguous. From germline, CDR1 is LGHDT and CDR2 YNNKEL (reference sequence). The CDR3 consists of 14 residues. Trimming took 0 bases from V and 7 from J, leaving 12 bases between them.

This clonotype was seen more than once but under ten times. The J gene is TRBJ2-3, the V gene TRBV4-1; 8 bases map to TRBD2. Unmatched junction bases numbered 14, after V lost 0 bases and J lost 6 bases. The CDR3 totals 18 residues. CDR1 and CDR2 (germline): MGHRA, YSYEKL. CDR3 coding DNA: TGCGCCAGCAGCCAAGATCTGCAGGTCGCGGGAGGAGGCGATACGCAGTATTTT. Protein sequence: CASSQDLQVAGGGDTQYF.

In its sample, this clonotype was seen a few times. The V gene is TRBV7-9, the J gene TRBJ2-5, with D hard to call. The last part of the DNA fits TRBJ2-7 better; the J call may be wrong. The CDR3 consists of 13 residues. Germline CDR1 SEHNR, CDR2 FQNEAQ (reference sequence). The CDR3 DNA sequence: TGTGCCAGCAGTGGGGTCTTAACCCACGAGCAGTACTTC. Encoded protein: CASSGVLTHEQYF.

The rearrangement uses TRBV12-3 or TRBV12-4 and TRBJ1-1, with a weak D call TRBD1 (6 bases). The CDR3 loop spans 12 amino acids. Trimming shortened V by 7 bases and J by 5 bases, and 11 bases separated the two germline ends. In DNA form, the CDR3 reads TGTGCCAGCACTGTAGGGGGGACTGAAGCTTTCTTT. Translation gives CASTVGGTEAFF.

As regards this clonotype: The germline gene is not matched at one end of the junction; a read error may be the cause. The genes are TRBV5-1 and TRBJ2-1; 16 positions match TRBD2. CDR1 and CDR2 (germline): SGHRS, YFSETQ. The CDR3 loop spans 18 amino acids. In DNA form, the CDR3 reads TGCGCCACCAGCACCGGGACTAGCGGGAGGGCCGTCTACAATGAGCAGTTCTTC. Translating it yields CATSTGTSGRAVYNEQFF.

The chain has TRBV28 and TRBJ1-2; possibly TRBD1 for D (5 bases). The germline CDR1 and CDR2 sequences are MDHEN and SYDVKM. V lost 5 bases and J 3 bases, leaving 16 bases between the germline ends. This CDR3 region has 15 residues. The CDR3 sequence is CASSLPSGRDYGYTF. The CDR3 DNA is TGTGCCAGCAGTCTCCCTTCAGGGAGGGACTATGGCTACACCTTC.